What follows describes a single T cell receptor beta chain. Its antigen is unidentified. Germline assignment: CDR1 SQVTM and CDR2 ANQGSEA. V lost 6 bases and J 1 base, leaving 9 bases between the germline ends. The CDR3 loop spans 12 amino acids. These data belong to a study of T cell responses to AZD1222 COVID-19 vaccine. The data were produced by immunoSEQ multiplex PCR, yet TCRdb's version contains in-frame clones alone and is incomplete. This table holds 140,000 to 150,000 clones, just over 90% found once. Study-level results: Donors were mostly white British, more females; clonal diversity possibly underestimated.

The TCR comes from an adult who received the AZD1222 COVID-19 vaccine. V gene TRBV29-1 combines with J gene TRBJ1-1; the D is unclear. The source was peripheral blood, collected 28 days after the second AZD1222 dose. The CDR3 here is CSVIDRNTEAFF. Written as DNA, the CDR3 is TGCAGCGTGATTGATAGGAACACTGAAGCTTTCTTT.